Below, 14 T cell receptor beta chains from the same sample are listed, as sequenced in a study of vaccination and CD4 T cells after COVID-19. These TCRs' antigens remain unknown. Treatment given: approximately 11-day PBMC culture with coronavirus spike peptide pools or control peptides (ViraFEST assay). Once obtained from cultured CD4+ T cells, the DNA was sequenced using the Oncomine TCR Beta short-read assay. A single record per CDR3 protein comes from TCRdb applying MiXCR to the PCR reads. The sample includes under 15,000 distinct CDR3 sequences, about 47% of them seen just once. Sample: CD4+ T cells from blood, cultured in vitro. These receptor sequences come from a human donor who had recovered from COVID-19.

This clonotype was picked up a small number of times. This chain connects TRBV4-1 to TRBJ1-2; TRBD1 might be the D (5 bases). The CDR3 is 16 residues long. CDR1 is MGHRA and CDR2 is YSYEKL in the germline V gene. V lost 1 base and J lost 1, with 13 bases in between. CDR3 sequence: CASSQVTGTVNYGYTF. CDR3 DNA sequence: TGCGCCAGCAGCCAAGTGACCGGGACCGTTAACTATGGCTACACCTTC.

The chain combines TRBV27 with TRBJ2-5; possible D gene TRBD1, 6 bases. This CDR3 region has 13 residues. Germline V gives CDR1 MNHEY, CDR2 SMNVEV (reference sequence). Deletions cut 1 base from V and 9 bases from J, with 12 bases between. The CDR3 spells CASSLYPRGSQYF. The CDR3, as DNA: TGTGCCAGCAGTTTATATCCCAGGGGTTCCCAGTACTTC.

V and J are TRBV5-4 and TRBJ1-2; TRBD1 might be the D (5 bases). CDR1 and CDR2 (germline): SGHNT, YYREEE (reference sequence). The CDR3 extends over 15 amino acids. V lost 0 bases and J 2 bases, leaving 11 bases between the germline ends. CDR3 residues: CASSLAKGANYGYTF. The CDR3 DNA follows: TGTGCCAGCAGCTTGGCCAAAGGGGCGAACTATGGCTACACCTTC.

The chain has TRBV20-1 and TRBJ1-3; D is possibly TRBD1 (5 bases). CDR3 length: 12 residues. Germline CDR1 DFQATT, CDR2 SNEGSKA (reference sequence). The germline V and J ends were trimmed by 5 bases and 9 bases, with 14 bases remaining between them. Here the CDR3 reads CSASTMQGTIYF. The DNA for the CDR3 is TGCAGTGCTTCTACGATGCAGGGCACCATATATTTT.

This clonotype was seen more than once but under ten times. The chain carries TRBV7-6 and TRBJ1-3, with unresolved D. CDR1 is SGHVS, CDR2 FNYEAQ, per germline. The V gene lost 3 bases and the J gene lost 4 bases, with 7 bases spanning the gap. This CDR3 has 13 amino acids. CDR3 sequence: CASSFSQGNTIYF. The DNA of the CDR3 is TGTGCCAGCAGCTTCAGTCAGGGAAACACCATATATTTT. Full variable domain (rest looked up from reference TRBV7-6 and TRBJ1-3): GAGVSQSPRYKVTKRGQDVALRCDPISGHVSLYWYRQALGQGPEFLTYFNYEAQQDKSGLPNDRFSAERPEGSISTLTIQRTEQRDSAMYRCASSFSQGNTIYFGEGSWLTVV.

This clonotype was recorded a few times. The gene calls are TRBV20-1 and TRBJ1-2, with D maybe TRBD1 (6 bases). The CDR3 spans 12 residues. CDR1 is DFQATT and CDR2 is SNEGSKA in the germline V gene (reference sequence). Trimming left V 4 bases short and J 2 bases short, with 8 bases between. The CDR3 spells CSAKGTNYGYTF. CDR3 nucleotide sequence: TGCAGTGCTAAGGGGACAAACTATGGCTACACCTTC.

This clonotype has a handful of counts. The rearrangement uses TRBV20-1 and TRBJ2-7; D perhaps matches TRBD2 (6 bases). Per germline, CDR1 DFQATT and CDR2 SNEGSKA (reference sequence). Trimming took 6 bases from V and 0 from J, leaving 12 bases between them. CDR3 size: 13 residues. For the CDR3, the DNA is TGCAGTGCCCACGCCGGGAGCTCCTACGAGCAGTACTTC. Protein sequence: CSAHAGSSYEQYF.

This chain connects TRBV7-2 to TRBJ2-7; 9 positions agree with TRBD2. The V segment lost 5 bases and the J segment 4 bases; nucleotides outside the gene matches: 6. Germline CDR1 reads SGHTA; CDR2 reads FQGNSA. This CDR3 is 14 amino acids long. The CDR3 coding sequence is TGTGCCAGCAGCCCTGGACTAGCGTGGTACGAGCAGTACTTC. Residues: CASSPGLAWYEQYF.

As DNA, the CDR3 is TGCAGTGCCCAAAATGAGCAGTTCTTC. Translating gives CSAQNEQFF. The J gene is TRBJ2-1, the V gene TRBV20-1; D remains unclear. V was clipped by 6 bases and J by 7 bases, with 4 bases between them. The CDR3 consists of 9 residues. The germline CDR1 and CDR2 sequences are DFQATT and SNEGSKA (reference sequence).

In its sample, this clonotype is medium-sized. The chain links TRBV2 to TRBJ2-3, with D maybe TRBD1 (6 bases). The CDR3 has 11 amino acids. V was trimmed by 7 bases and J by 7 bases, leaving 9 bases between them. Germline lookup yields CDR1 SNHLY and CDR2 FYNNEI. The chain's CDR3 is CASKGDYTQYF. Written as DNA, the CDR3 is TGTGCCAGCAAGGGGGATTATACGCAGTATTTT.

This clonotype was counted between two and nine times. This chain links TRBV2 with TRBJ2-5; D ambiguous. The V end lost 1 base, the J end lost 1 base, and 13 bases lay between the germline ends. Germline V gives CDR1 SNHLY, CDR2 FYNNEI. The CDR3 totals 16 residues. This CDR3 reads CASSEDGGRLQETQYF. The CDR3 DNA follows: TGTGCCAGCAGTGAAGATGGTGGCCGCCTCCAAGAGACCCAGTACTTC.

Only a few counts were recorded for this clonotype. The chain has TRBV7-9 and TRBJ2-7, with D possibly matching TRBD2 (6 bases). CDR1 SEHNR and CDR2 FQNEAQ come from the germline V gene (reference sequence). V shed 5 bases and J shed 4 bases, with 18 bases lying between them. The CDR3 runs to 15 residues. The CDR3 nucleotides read TGTGCCAGCAGCCCCCCCGAGGGAGGAGGTTACGAGCAGTACTTC. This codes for CASSPPEGGGYEQYF. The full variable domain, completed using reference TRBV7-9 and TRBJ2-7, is DTGVSQNPRHKITKRGQNVTFRCDPISEHNRLYWYRQTLGQGPEFLTYFQNEAQLEKSRLLSDRFSAERPKGSFSTLEIQRTEQGDSAMYLCASSPPEGGGYEQYFGPGTRLTVT.

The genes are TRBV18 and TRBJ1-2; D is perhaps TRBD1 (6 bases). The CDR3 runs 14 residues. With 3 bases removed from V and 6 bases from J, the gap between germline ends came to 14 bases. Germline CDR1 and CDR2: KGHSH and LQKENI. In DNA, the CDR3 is TGTGCCAGCTCACCCCTGGGGGGGGCGCATGGCTACACCTTC. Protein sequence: CASSPLGGAHGYTF. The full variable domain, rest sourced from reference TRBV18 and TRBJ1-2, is NAGVMQNPRHLVRRRGQEARLRCSPMKGHSHVYWYRQLPEEGLKFMVYLQKENIIDESGMPKERFSAEFPKEGPSILRIQQVVRGDSAAYFCASSPLGGAHGYTFGSGTRLTVV.

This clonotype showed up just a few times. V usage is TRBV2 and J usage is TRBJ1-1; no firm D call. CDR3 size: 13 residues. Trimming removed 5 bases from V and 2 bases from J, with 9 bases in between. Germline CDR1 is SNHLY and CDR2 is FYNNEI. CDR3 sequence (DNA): TGTGCCAGCAGTCGAGACACAAACACTGAAGCTTTCTTT. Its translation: CASSRDTNTEAFF. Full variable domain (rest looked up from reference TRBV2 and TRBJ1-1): EPEVTQTPSHQVTQMGQEVILRCVPISNHLYFYWYRQILGQKVEFLVSFYNNEISEKSEIFDDQFSVERPDGSNFTLKIRSTKLEDSAMYFCASSRDTNTEAFFGQGTRLTVV.